Presented here are 13 T cell receptor beta chains from one specimen sequenced in a study of T cell responses to AZD1222 COVID-19 vaccine. The table came from immunoSEQ multiplex PCR; TCRdb's copy has only in-frame clones and leaves some out. The sample has about 140,000 clones, almost 85% seen once. Source: peripheral blood, taken 28 days after the second dose of the MenACWY control vaccine. The source of these receptors is an adult who received the MenACWY meningococcal vaccine as a control.

The chain is built from TRBV3-1 (or the pseudogene TRBV3-2) and TRBJ2-3, with no clear D. V shed 4 bases and J shed 4 bases, with 15 bases lying between them. CDR1 LGHDT and CDR2 YNNKEL come from the germline V gene (reference sequence). The CDR3 has 15 amino acids. The CDR3 reads CASSRISSGPDTQYF. DNA of the CDR3: TGTGCCAGCAGCCGGATATCTTCAGGCCCAGATACGCAGTATTTT.

To note about this clone: The junction departs from germline at one end; a sequencing error may be responsible. The chain combines TRBV5-1 with TRBJ2-5; no reliable D call. The germline gives CDR1 SGHRS, CDR2 YFSETQ. The CDR3 is 14 residues long. CDR3 bases: TGCGCCAGCAGCACCAGACTCCCAAATGAGAACCAGTACTTC. Its translation is CASSTRLPNENQYF.

This chain uses TRBV15 with TRBJ2-2; no clear D gene. The V and J ends lost 0 bases and 0 bases respectively, with 8 bases between them. Germline CDR1 is LNHNV and CDR2 is YYDKDF (reference sequence). The CDR3 contains 16 residues. In DNA form, the CDR3 reads TGTGCCACCAGCAGAGAACGTTTATCGAACACCGGGGAGCTGTTTTTT. It translates to CATSRERLSNTGELFF.

The rearrangement links TRBV9 to TRBJ2-1, with D unresolved. Looked up from germline, CDR1 is SGDLS and CDR2 is YYNGEE. There are 13 residues in the CDR3. Trimming shortened V by 0 bases and J by 8 bases, and 9 bases separated the two germline ends. The CDR3 is CASSVGSRDEQFF. The CDR3 DNA follows: TGTGCCAGCAGCGTAGGGTCTAGGGATGAGCAGTTCTTC.

V is TRBV6-5 and J is TRBJ1-1, with D unclear. The V and J ends lost 2 bases and 3 bases respectively, with 10 bases between them. The CDR3 is 14 residues long. Germline V CDR1 and CDR2: MNHEY, SVGAGI. CDR3 in amino acids: CASSYKDRDTEAFF. CDR3 DNA sequence: TGTGCCAGCAGTTACAAGGATAGGGACACTGAAGCTTTCTTT.

The chain links TRBV5-4 to TRBJ1-1; no definite D call. CDR1 is SGHNT, CDR2 YYREEE, per germline (reference sequence). V lost 4 bases and J lost 2, with 15 bases in between. The CDR3 consists of 15 residues. The CDR3 loop reads CASSVGTKGNTEAFF. CDR3 DNA sequence: TGTGCCAGCAGCGTAGGAACTAAGGGTAACACTGAAGCTTTCTTT.

In its sample, this clone was seen once. The chain recombines TRBV4-2 with TRBJ1-1; TRBD1 might be the D (5 bases). The ends were cut back, 2 bases at V and 3 bases at J, with 22 bases in the middle. The germline V gene encodes CDR1 LGHNA and CDR2 YNFKEQ. The CDR3 contains 18 residues. CDR3 loop: CASSQKTRGAGVHTEAFF. The CDR3 DNA reads TGTGCCAGCAGCCAAAAGACCCGCGGGGCGGGGGTACACACTGAAGCTTTCTTT.

The genes are TRBV6-5 and TRBJ1-1; no reliable D call. The germline gives CDR1 MNHEY, CDR2 SVGAGI. The ends were cut back, 5 bases at V and 3 bases at J, with 10 bases in the middle. The CDR3 has 13 residues. As DNA, the CDR3 is TGTGCCAGCAGTACCCCGGGGTACACTGAAGCTTTCTTT. Amino acid sequence: CASSTPGYTEAFF.

The rearrangement joins TRBV5-6 to TRBJ2-7; 8 bases match TRBD1. The CDR3 is 15 residues long. Germline V lookup: CDR1 SGHDT, CDR2 YYEEEE. V lost 4 bases, J lost 3 bases, and 9 bases stayed unmatched. The DNA for the CDR3 is TGTGCCAGCAGCGCCACTAACAGGGGGGACTACGAGCAGTACGTC. As protein: CASSATNRGDYEQYV.

V is TRBV2 and J is TRBJ2-7; D tentatively reads TRBD1 or TRBD2 (5 bases each). This CDR3 region has 14 residues. Trimming stripped 7 bases from V and 3 bases from J, with 16 bases between. CDR1 and CDR2 from the germline V gene are SNHLY and FYNNEI. CDR3 nucleotides: TGTGCCAGCACCGGGGCTATGAGGTTCTACGAGCAGTACGTC. Translation gives CASTGAMRFYEQYV.

The chain recombines TRBV28 with TRBJ1-5; D is uncertain. CDR1 and CDR2 from the germline V gene are MDHEN and SYDVKM. The CDR3 is 13 residues long. V was trimmed by 5 bases and J by 5 bases, leaving 10 bases between them. The CDR3 DNA reads as TGTGCCAGCAGTCCCTTTTTCTATCAGCCCCAGCATTTT. It yields the protein CASSPFFYQPQHF.

This sequence joins TRBV11-2 and TRBJ1-6; D is ambiguous. CDR3 length: 14 amino acids. Per the germline V gene, CDR1 is SGHAT and CDR2 is FQNNGV. V was trimmed by 5 bases and J by 8 bases, leaving 13 bases between them. DNA for the CDR3: TGTGCCAGCAGCCCAACCCCAAGGGATTCACCCCTCCACTTT. Translating it yields CASSPTPRDSPLHF.

The J gene is TRBJ2-2, the V gene TRBV5-1, with 9 bases lining up with TRBD1. This CDR3 has 15 residues. Germline V gene lookup returns CDR1 SGHRS and CDR2 YFSETQ. The trim removed 0 bases at V and 7 bases at J, leaving 4 bases unmatched. The CDR3 loop reads CASSLDTGGSGELFF. For the CDR3, the DNA is TGCGCCAGCAGCTTGGATACAGGGGGCAGCGGGGAGCTGTTTTTT. Full variable domain (remainder filled in from reference TRBV5-1 and TRBJ2-2): KAGVTQTPRYLIKTRGQQVTLSCSPISGHRSVSWYQQTPGQGLQFLFEYFSETQRNKGNFPGRFSGRQFSNSRSEMNVSTLELGDSALYLCASSLDTGGSGELFFGEGSRLTVL.